This T cell receptor (beta chain) was sequenced in a study of T-cell memory formation after mild COVID-19. Background on the study: Largely, TCR clusters stayed within a single donor. Whole-study results and caveats: CD4+ clones that contracted lay mainly in CM and EM; CD8+ ones lay in EMRA. Clones that shrank (day 15 to 85) were balanced CD4/CD8, whereas later expanders leaned CD4+.

This clonotype was seen more than once but under ten times. Antigen: not known. The TCR alpha and TCR beta cDNA libraries, bearing sample barcodes and UMIs, were generated by 5'RACE using constant-segment primers. TCRdb re-called the 5' RACE reads with MiXCR, one entry per CDR3 protein. The sample yields some 350,000 distinct CDR3 sequences, 15% to 20% seen once. CDR3 length: 16 amino acids. Germline-derived CDR1 and CDR2 are MNHEY and SMNVEV (reference sequence). Losses at the gene ends were 7 bases for V and 7 bases for J; bases not matched to a gene: 14. The gene calls are TRBV27 and TRBJ2-1; 9 nucleotides agree with TRBD1. This TCR was sampled from a man between 18 and 35 years old who had mild COVID-19 (a few samples of this study predate the infection). Cell type and time point are not known. Material for sequencing was PBMCs or a T cell subset sorted from them (not recorded which). The DNA for the CDR3 is TGTGCCAGCAACGAAATTGGGACAGGGAAGGGGAATGAGCAGTTCTTC. Translating it yields CASNEIGTGKGNEQFF.